This T cell receptor (beta chain) was observed in a study of CD8+ T cells in alopecia areata. Trimming pared 2 bases from V and 12 bases from J, leaving 13 bases between. This CDR3 has 11 amino acids. CDR1 and CDR2 (germline): DFQATT, SNEGSKA (reference sequence). Treatment of the sample: oral pan-JAK inhibitor, 5-10 mg twice daily. Isolated RNA was reverse transcribed into cDNA used as the sequencing template. Data came from immunoSEQ multiplex PCR; TCRdb stores just in-frame clones and leaves some out. The sample holds fewer than 100,000 clones, under 70% seen once. Study-wide points: Persistence in scalp and blood during tofacitinib was observed for many expanded lesional clones. Expanded CD8+ clones among the top 100, and scalp clonality, were significantly decreased by tofacitinib. Just one nonresponder means the tie between baseline CD8+ expansion and response stays uncertain.

As to this clone: Its specificity is unknown.

The chain is built from TRBV20-1 and TRBJ1-2; D gene uncertain. This TCR was sampled from a human donor with alopecia areata. Sequencing used CD8+ T cells sorted from blood, obtained at week 4, from a patient treated with tofacitinib. The chain's CDR3 is CSARQQRWDTF. In DNA, the CDR3 is TGCAGTGCTAGACAACAGAGATGGGACACCTTC.